This TCR beta chain comes out of a study of T cell responses to AZD1222 COVID-19 vaccine. Germline-derived CDR1 and CDR2 are SQVTM and ANQGSEA. CDR3 length: 11 residues. V was cut by 6 bases and J by 3 bases, with 8 bases left in between. On this clone itself: Antigen unknown.

General observations from the study: Increases in Spike-specific TCR breadth and depth were seen after two AZD1222 doses. Mostly white British, mostly female donors; authors suggested clonal diversity may be underestimated. Only a handful of AZD1222 recipients, several in all, had baseline seropositivity.

Assay used: immunoSEQ multiplex PCR; TCRdb lists only in-frame clones, some missing. This table has 120,000 to 150,000 clones, 88% appearing once. The V call is TRBV29-1, the J call TRBJ1-1; D remains unclear. This TCR was sampled from an adult who received the MenACWY meningococcal vaccine as a control. The material was peripheral blood, obtained 28 days after the second dose of the MenACWY control vaccine. CDR3 sequence reads: CSVSGDTEAFF. In nucleotides, the CDR3 is TGCAGCGTCTCGGGAGACACTGAAGCTTTCTTT.